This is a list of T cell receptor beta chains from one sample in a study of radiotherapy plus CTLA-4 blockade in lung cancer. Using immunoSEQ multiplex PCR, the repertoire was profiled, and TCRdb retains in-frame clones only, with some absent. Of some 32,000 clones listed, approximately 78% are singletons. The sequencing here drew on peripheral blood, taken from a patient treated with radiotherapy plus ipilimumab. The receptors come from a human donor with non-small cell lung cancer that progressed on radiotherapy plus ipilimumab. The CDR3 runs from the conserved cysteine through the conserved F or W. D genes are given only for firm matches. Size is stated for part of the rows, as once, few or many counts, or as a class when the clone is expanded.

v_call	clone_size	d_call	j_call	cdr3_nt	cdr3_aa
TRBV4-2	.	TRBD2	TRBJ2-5	TGTGCCAGCAGCCTAGGATTCGGAACTAGCGACGAGACCCAGTACTTC	CASSLGFGTSDETQYF
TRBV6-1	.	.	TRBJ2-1	TGTGCCAGCAGTGAAGGATCCTTGGCAGGGGCCCTGCCTTACAATGAGCAGTTCTTC	CASSEGSLAGALPYNEQFF
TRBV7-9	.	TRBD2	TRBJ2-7	TGTGCCAGCAGTCGCACCCTAGCGGGGGGGGCCGGGGAGCAGTACTTC	CASSRTLAGGAGEQYF
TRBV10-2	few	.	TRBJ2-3	TGCGCCAGCACTTACTTTAGCACAGATACGCAGTATTTT	CASTYFSTDTQYF
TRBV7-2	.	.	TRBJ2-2	TGTGCCGTGACTTCCCTCGCGAACACCGGGGAGCTGTTTTTT	CAVTSLANTGELFF
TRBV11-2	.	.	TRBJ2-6	TGTGCCAGCAGCCTTCTTCTAAGAACTGGGGCCAACGTCCTGACTTTC	CASSLLLRTGANVLTF
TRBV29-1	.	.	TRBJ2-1	TGCAGCGTTGAGACAGCTGCATACAATGAGCAGTTCTTC	CSVETAAYNEQFF
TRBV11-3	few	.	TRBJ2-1	TGTGCCAGCAGCTTAGGGCCAGGTCAACAGCCTTACAATGAGCAGTTCTTC	CASSLGPGQQPYNEQFF
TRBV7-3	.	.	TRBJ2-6	TGTGCCAGCAGCTTACAGGGGCCCGGGGCCAACGTCCTGACTTTC	CASSLQGPGANVLTF
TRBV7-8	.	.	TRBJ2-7	TGTGCCAGCAGCATACCTATAGCGGACCCCTACGAGCAGTACTTC	CASSIPIADPYEQYF
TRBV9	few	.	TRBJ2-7	TGTGCCAGCAGCGTAGGTGACACGTCCTACGAGCAGTACTTC	CASSVGDTSYEQYF
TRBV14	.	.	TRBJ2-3	TGTGCCAGCTCGACCCAGGGGTTGAGGGATACGCAGTATTTT	CASSTQGLRDTQYF
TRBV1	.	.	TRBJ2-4	TGCACCAGCAGCCAAGAACCTAGCGGGGTTATAGCCAAAAACATTCAGTACTTC	CTSSQEPSGVIAKNIQYF
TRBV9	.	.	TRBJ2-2	TGTGCCAGCAGACAGGGAAATTTCGGGGAGCTGTTTTTT	CASRQGNFGELFF
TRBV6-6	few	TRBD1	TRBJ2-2	TGTGCCAGCAGTTTCGATAGGACAGGCCGGACCGGGGAGCTGTTTTTT	CASSFDRTGRTGELFF
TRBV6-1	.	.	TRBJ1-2	TGTGCCAGCAGCCAAAACTATGGCTACACCTTC	CASSQNYGYTF
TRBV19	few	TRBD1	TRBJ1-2	TGTGCCAGTAGTACGACAGGGGCTAACTATGGCTACACCTTC	CASSTTGANYGYTF
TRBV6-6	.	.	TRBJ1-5	TGTGCCAGCAGTTTCCAGGGGCTGGGTCAGCCCCAGCATTTT	CASSFQGLGQPQHF
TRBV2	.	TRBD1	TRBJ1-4	TGTGCCAGCAGTGGGACAGGGGGCTCAACTAATGAAAAACTGTTTTTT	CASSGTGGSTNEKLFF
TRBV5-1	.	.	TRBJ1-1	TGCGCCAGCAGCTACAGGGACCATGAAGCTTTCTTT	CASSYRDHEAFF
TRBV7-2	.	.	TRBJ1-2	TGTGCCAGCAGCTTGGCTTCAGGGGCGGCTAACTATGGCTACACCTTC	CASSLASGAANYGYTF
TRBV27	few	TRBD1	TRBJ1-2	TGTGCCAGCAGTAAATCCGATGGGACAGTGCCCCGGGGCTACACCTTC	CASSKSDGTVPRGYTF
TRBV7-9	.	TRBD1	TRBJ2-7	TGTGCCAGCAGCTTTGGCGCAGGGGGCGAGCAGTACTTC	CASSFGAGGEQYF
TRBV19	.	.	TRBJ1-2	TGTGCCAGTTCAAATCAAATCGGGGGGAGGAACTATGGCTACACCTTC	CASSNQIGGRNYGYTF
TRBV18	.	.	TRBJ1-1	TGTGCCAGCTCATGGGGGGTTATGAACACTGAAGCTTTCTTT	CASSWGVMNTEAFF
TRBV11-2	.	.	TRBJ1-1	TGTGCCAGCAGCATCACTAGGGGAGGGAGTGGTGAAGCTTTCTTT	CASSITRGGSGEAFF
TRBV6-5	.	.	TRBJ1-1	TGTGCCAGCAGTTACCGGGAGGGTGGTGCTGAAGCTTTCTTT	CASSYREGGAEAFF
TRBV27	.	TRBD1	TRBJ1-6	TGTGCCAGCAGTTTTGAGACAGGGTCTTCACCCCTCCACTTT	CASSFETGSSPLHF
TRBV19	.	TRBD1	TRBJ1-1	TGTGCCAGTATAAGGCCCGACAGGGGGGCTGAAGCTTTCTTT	CASIRPDRGAEAFF
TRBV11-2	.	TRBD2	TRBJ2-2	TGTGCCAGCAGGCTAGCGGAGACTAACACCGGGGAGCTGTTTTTT	CASRLAETNTGELFF
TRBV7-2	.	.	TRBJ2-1	TGTGCCAGCAGCCAGACTGGCTATAATTACAATGAGCAGTTCTTC	CASSQTGYNYNEQFF
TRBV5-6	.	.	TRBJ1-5	TGTGCCAGCAGCGTCGGTAGCAATCAGCCCCAGCATTTT	CASSVGSNQPQHF
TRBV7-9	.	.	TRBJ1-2	TGTGCCAGCAGCCGGACGGGGGGGGGCTATGGCTACACCTTC	CASSRTGGGYGYTF
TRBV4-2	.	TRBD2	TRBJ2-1	TGTGCCAGCAGCCAAGATGCCGAGCGGGGGTCCACGTTTTACAATGAGCAGTTCTTC	CASSQDAERGSTFYNEQFF
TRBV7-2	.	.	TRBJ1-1	TGTGCCAGCAGCTTACAGGCGAACACTGAAGCTTTCTTT	CASSLQANTEAFF
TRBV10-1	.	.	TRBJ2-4	TGCGCCAGCAGTGAGGGGGGGTCTATTCAGTACTTC	CASSEGGSIQYF
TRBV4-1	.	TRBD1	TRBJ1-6	TGCGCCAGCAGCCAAGGACCGGGACAGGGATATTCACCCCTCCACTTT	CASSQGPGQGYSPLHF
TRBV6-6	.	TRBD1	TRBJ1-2	TGTGCCAGCAGTACTCGGACAGGTGCTAACTATGGCTACACCTTC	CASSTRTGANYGYTF
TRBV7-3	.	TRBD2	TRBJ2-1	TGTGCCAGCAGCCTACTAGCGGGGGGGCGGAATGAGCAGTTCTTC	CASSLLAGGRNEQFF
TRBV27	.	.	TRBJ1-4	TGTGCCAGCAGACCCCGGACTTCAACTAATGAAAAACTGTTTTTT	CASRPRTSTNEKLFF
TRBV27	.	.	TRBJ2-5	TGTGCCAGCAGTTCGGACAGGGGTGGGCTAGCGGGGATAGAGACCCAGTACTTC	CASSSDRGGLAGIETQYF
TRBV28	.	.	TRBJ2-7	TGTGCCAGCAGCGAGTCCTACGAGCAGTACTTC	CASSESYEQYF
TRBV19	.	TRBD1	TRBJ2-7	TGTGCCAGTAGTCCCGGGACAGGGGGCGTATACGAGCAGTACTTC	CASSPGTGGVYEQYF
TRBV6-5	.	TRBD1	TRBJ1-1	TGTGCCAGTTGGGCAGGGGGTTCCACTGAAGCTTTCTTT	CASWAGGSTEAFF
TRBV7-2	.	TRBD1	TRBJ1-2	TGTGCCAGCAGCCCCCGGACAGGGGCAAGCTATGGCTACACCTTC	CASSPRTGASYGYTF
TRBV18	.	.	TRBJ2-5	TGTGCCAGCTCACCTCAACCGGGAGAGACCCAGTACTTC	CASSPQPGETQYF
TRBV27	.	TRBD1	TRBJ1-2	TGTGCCAGCAGTTCCCCCGGGACAGGGCAGTATGGCTACACCTTC	CASSSPGTGQYGYTF
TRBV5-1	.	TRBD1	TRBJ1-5	TGCGCCAGCAGCCGGACAGGGTTCGAGCAGCCCCAGCATTTT	CASSRTGFEQPQHF
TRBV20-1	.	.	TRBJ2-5	TGCAGTGCTAGAGACCGGACCCAGTACTTC	CSARDRTQYF
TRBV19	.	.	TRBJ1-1	TGTGCCAGTAGTTCCCCCGCCCCAAGGGGCACTGAAGCTTTCTTT	CASSSPAPRGTEAFF
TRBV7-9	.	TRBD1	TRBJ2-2	TGTGCCAGCAGCAGGGACAGGGTTGCCGGGGAGCTGTTTTTT	CASSRDRVAGELFF